This T cell receptor beta chain was identified in a study of regulatory T cells in long-lasting Graves disease. Assembly of TCR beta libraries relied on iRepertoire HTBI primers together with Arm-PCR of CDR3 regions. TCRdb fed the multiplex PCR reads into MiXCR, producing one record per CDR3 protein. The repertoire has about 540,000 distinct CDR3 sequences, roughly 14% of them found once; the top ten carry roughly a tenth. Time point given: newly diagnosed GD, antithyroid drugs for less than 3 months. From PBMCs, RNA was extracted and then used to make the TCR library. Per American Thyroid Association guidelines, Graves' disease was diagnosed. The CDR3 is 14 residues long. The germline V and J ends were trimmed by 6 bases and 1 base, with 15 bases remaining between them. Germline-derived CDR1 and CDR2 are SQVTM and ANQGSEA. This clonotype occurred many times. The same data also went into a second study, on T cells in Graves' hyperthyroidism and ophthalmopathy. That source reports: It was uncontrolled infection, other autoimmune disease, pregnancy or lactation that excluded patients. The primer set for the first-round RT-PCR of the TCR CDR3 was HTBI.

The source is a man between 25 and 39 years old with Graves disease. The source was peripheral blood mononuclear cells (PBMCs), collected at new diagnosis, from a patient treated with antithyroid drugs. This chain joins TRBV29-1 and TRBJ1-1, with a possible D match to TRBD1 (5 bases). CDR3: CSVDPGPRNTEAFF. DNA for the CDR3: TGCAGCGTCGACCCGGGACCTAGGAACACTGAAGCTTTCTTT.